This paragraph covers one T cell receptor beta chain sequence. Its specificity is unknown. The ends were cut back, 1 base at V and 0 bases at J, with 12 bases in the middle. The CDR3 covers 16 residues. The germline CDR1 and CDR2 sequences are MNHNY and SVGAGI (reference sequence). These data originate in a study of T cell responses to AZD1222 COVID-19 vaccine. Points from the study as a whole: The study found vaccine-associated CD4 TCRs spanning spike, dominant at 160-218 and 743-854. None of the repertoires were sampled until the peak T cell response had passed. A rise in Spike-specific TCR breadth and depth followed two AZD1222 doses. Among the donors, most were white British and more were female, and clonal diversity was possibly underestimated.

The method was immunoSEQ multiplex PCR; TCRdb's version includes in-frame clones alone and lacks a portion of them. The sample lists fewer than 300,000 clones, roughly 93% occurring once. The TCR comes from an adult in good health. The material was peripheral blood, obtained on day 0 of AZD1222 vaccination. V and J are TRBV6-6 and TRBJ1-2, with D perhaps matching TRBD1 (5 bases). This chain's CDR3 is CASSYLPDSPNYGYTF. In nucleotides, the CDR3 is TGTGCCAGCAGTTACTTACCCGACAGTCCTAACTATGGCTACACCTTC.